The 8 T cell receptor beta chains below all came from one sample that was sequenced in a study of blood T cell repertoires in COVID-19. Assay: immunoSEQ multiplex PCR; the TCRdb copy retains only in-frame clones and omits some. The table shows around 250,000 clones, with 85% to 90% occurring only once. The sample consisted of PBMCs or T cells enriched from blood (not recorded which). These TCRs come from a man between 18 and 29 years old who had recovered from COVID-19.

V usage is TRBV27 and J usage is TRBJ1-5; D is possibly TRBD1 (5 bases). The CDR3 totals 15 residues. Germline values: CDR1 MNHEY, CDR2 SMNVEV (reference sequence). Deletions cut 2 bases from V and 6 bases from J, with 14 bases between. CDR3 amino acids: CASSLQGERVQPQHF. The CDR3 DNA reads as TGTGCCAGCAGTTTACAGGGCGAAAGGGTTCAGCCCCAGCATTTT.

In its sample, this clone was seen a few times. The CDR3 protein is CASSRTGDNSPLHF. For the CDR3, the DNA is TGCGCCAGCAGCAGGACAGGGGATAATTCACCCCTCCACTTT. This sequence joins TRBV5-1 and TRBJ1-6; 9 nucleotides line up with TRBD1. Germline V gives CDR1 SGHRS, CDR2 YFSETQ. This CDR3 has 14 amino acids. Trimming at V came to 4 bases and at J to 5 bases, leaving 1 base not matched to a gene.

This clone was found a few times. The chain uses TRBV4-1 and TRBJ1-5; 7 nucleotides line up with TRBD1. V lost 4 bases, J lost 7 bases, and 19 bases stayed unmatched. This CDR3 is 18 amino acids long. Germline V gives CDR1 MGHRA, CDR2 YSYEKL. DNA for the CDR3: TGCGCCAGCAGCCCCCGACAGGGTTTGGGATCTCAAAGCCAGCCCCAGCATTTT. This gives the protein CASSPRQGLGSQSQPQHF.

The chain has TRBV10-3 and TRBJ2-3; the D gene is possibly TRBD1 (5 bases). The germline V gene has CDR1 ENHRY and CDR2 SYGVKD. Trimming stripped 0 bases from V and 0 bases from J, with 10 bases between. This CDR3 contains 16 residues. CDR3 coding DNA: TGTGCCATCAGTGAGTCGTTACAGGTTAGCACAGATACGCAGTATTTT. This gives the protein CAISESLQVSTDTQYF.

This rearrangement joins TRBV5-1 to TRBJ2-1; 11 nucleotides match TRBD2. The germline V gene has CDR1 SGHRS and CDR2 YFSETQ. This CDR3 spans 15 amino acids. J lost 3 bases, V lost 4 bases, and 3 bases had no gene match. This CDR3 reads CASSLAGGDYNEQFF. The CDR3 bases are TGCGCCAGCAGCCTAGCGGGAGGAGACTACAATGAGCAGTTCTTC.

The rearrangement links TRBV5-1 to TRBJ2-2, with TRBD1 identical over 8 bases. With 4 bases clipped from V and 4 bases from J, the junction kept 9 bases outside the gene matches. The CDR3 has 16 residues. Germline assignment: CDR1 SGHRS and CDR2 YFSETQ. This CDR3 reads CASSPRTGLGTGELFF. The CDR3 bases are TGCGCCAGCAGCCCGAGGACAGGGCTAGGCACCGGGGAGCTGTTTTTT.

This clone was seen a handful of times. The rearrangement uses TRBV2 and TRBJ2-3; 8 bases align to TRBD2. This CDR3 contains 14 residues. After removal of 4 bases from V and 0 bases from J, the junction contained 0 bases not matched to a gene. The germline V gene encodes CDR1 SNHLY and CDR2 FYNNEI. The CDR3 sequence: CASSAGGSTDTQYF. The CDR3 DNA follows: TGTGCCAGCAGTGCGGGGGGGAGCACAGATACGCAGTATTTT. The full variable domain, with the rest looked up from reference TRBV2 and TRBJ2-3, is EPEVTQTPSHQVTQMGQEVILRCVPISNHLYFYWYRQILGQKVEFLVSFYNNEISEKSEIFDDQFSVERPDGSNFTLKIRSTKLEDSAMYFCASSAGGSTDTQYFGPGTRLTVL.

This chain links TRBV5-5 with TRBJ2-4; possibly TRBD1 for D (6 bases). The V and J ends lost 4 bases and 5 bases respectively, with 13 bases between them. The CDR3 length is 14 residues. Looked up from germline, CDR1 is SGHKS and CDR2 is YYEKEE (reference sequence). The CDR3 loop reads CASSTQGWENIQYF. CDR3 DNA: TGTGCCAGCAGCACCCAGGGGTGGGAAAACATTCAGTACTTC. Full variable domain (missing parts from reference TRBV5-5 and TRBJ2-4): DAGVTQSPTHLIKTRGQQVTLRCSPISGHKSVSWYQQVLGQGPQFIFQYYEKEERGRGNFPDRFSARQFPNYSSELNVNALLLGDSALYLCASSTQGWENIQYFGAGTRLSVL.